The present T cell receptor (beta chain) was sequenced within a study of shared clonotypes between healthy human individuals. For the study at large: Two women and three men aged 18 to 49 served as donors.

V lost 5 bases and J 3 bases, leaving 17 bases between the germline ends. Germline V lookup: CDR1 SGHVS, CDR2 FQNEAQ. The CDR3 loop spans 16 amino acids. Partitioning of CD4+ cells yielded a CD45RA+ naive subset and a CD45RA-negative memory subset. Data came from immunoSEQ multiplex PCR; TCRdb stores just in-frame clones and leaves some out. The table has under 650,000 clones, about 95% seen once. Sequencing was carried out using naive CD4+ T cells sorted from blood. Subset described: CD45RA+ positively selected. The receptor comes from a woman under 40 in good health. The rearrangement uses TRBV7-8 and TRBJ1-5; D perhaps matches TRBD1 (5 bases). CDR3: CASSPKRGADNQPQHF. CDR3 bases: TGTGCCAGCAGCCCGAAGCGGGGCGCAGACAATCAGCCCCAGCATTTT.